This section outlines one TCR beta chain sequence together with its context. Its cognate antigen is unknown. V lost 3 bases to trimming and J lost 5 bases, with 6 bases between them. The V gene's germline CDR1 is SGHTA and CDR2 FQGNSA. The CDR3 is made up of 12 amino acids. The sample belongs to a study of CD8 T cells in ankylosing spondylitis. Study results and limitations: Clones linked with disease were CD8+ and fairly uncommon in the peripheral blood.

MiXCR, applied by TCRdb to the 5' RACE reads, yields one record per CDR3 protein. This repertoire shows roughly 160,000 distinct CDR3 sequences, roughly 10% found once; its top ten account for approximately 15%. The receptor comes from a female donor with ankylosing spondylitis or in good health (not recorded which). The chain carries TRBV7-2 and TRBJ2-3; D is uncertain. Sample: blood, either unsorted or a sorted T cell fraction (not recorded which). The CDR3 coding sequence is TGTGCCAGCAGCTTCTGGGAAGATACGCAGTATTTT. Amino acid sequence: CASSFWEDTQYF.